This TCR beta chain was sequenced for a study of cytomegalovirus exposure and HLA in healthy donors. Primers: 60 Vbeta forward and 13 Jbeta reverse. Profiling relied on immunoSEQ multiplex PCR, and the TCRdb table lists in-frame clones only, not all of them. The table has 100,000 to 150,000 clones, over 75% seen once. CDR1 and CDR2 from the germline V gene are SQVTM and ANQGSEA. The CDR3 is 13 residues long. V lost 8 bases, J lost 7 bases, and 20 bases lay in between. This clonotype was obtained from a woman between 35 and 50 years old in good health and CMV-seropositive. The chain combines TRBV29-1 with TRBJ1-1, with a tentative D call TRBD1 (6 bases). Sequenced material: PBMCs. Written as DNA, the CDR3 is TGCAGCTCGAAGGGGGACGGCCTAGTTGAAGCTTTCTTT. Translated, it gives CSSKGDGLVEAFF.